These T cell receptor beta chains were read from a single sample in a study of CD8 T cells in Susac syndrome. TCRdb re-derived calls from the immunoSEQ multiplex PCR reads in MiXCR, one entry per CDR3 protein. The sample lists 200,000 to 300,000 distinct CDR3 sequences, about 94% occurring once. The sequencing input was CD4+ T cells from PBMCs. The receptors were sampled from a human donor with multiple sclerosis. CDR3s include the opening cysteine and the closing phenylalanine or tryptophan. The order of the fields is J gene, D gene, clone size, V gene, CDR3 DNA, CDR3 protein. D genes are given only for firm matches. The size entry is marked missing in some rows and otherwise reads once, few, many or a size class.

TRBJ2-4	.	.	TRBV11-3	TGTGCCAGCAGCTTAGGGGAACCGAAAAACATTCAGTACTTC	CASSLGEPKNIQYF
TRBJ2-4	TRBD1	.	TRBV9	TGTGCCAGCAGCGTAGGACAGGGGAATAACATTCAGTACTTC	CASSVGQGNNIQYF
TRBJ2-1	.	.	TRBV3-1	TGTGCCAGCAAGGGCTCCTACAATGAGCAGTTCTTC	CASKGSYNEQFF
TRBJ1-5	.	.	TRBV12-5	TGTGCTAGTGGTTTGGTACATGGGGGATGCCAGCCCCAGCATTTT	CASGLVHGGCQPQHF
TRBJ2-5	.	.	TRBV12-3/TRBV12-4	TGTGCCAGCAGTCTACATGACGGGAACCAAGAGACCCAGTACTTC	CASSLHDGNQETQYF
TRBJ2-1	.	.	TRBV7-2	TGTGCCAGCAGCCCCTCGGGGCGGACGAGCTCCTACAATGAGCAGTTCTTC	CASSPSGRTSSYNEQFF
TRBJ2-3	TRBD1	.	TRBV29-1	TGCAGCGGGAAGGGGGCCTTGGCAGATACGCAGTATTTT	CSGKGALADTQYF
TRBJ1-1	.	.	TRBV19	TGTGCCAGTAGTCCGGGACCATTGAACACTGAAGCTTTCTTT	CASSPGPLNTEAFF
TRBJ1-2	.	.	TRBV2	TGTGCCAGCAGTGAAGCCGGCAGTCTCCGTGGCTACACCTTC	CASSEAGSLRGYTF
TRBJ2-7	.	.	TRBV7-2	TGTGCCAGCAGCTTAATCCCGGACAGCTCCTACGAGCAGTACTTC	CASSLIPDSSYEQYF
TRBJ1-1	.	.	TRBV4-2	TGTGCCAGCAGCCAAGGGCGGGCGAACACTGAAGCTTTCTTT	CASSQGRANTEAFF
TRBJ2-1	TRBD2	.	TRBV20-1	TGCAGTGCTAGAAGACTAGCGGGAGTCGGTGAGCAGTTCTTC	CSARRLAGVGEQFF
TRBJ2-2	.	.	TRBV19	TGTGCCAGTAGGGGGATCAACACCGGGGAGCTGTTTTTT	CASRGINTGELFF
TRBJ1-5	.	.	TRBV23-1	TGCGCCAGCAGTCAATCAAGACTTAATAGCAATCAGCCCCAGCATTTT	CASSQSRLNSNQPQHF
TRBJ2-4	TRBD1	.	TRBV5-6	TGTGCCAGCACCGCAGACAGGGCGAACATTCAGTACTTC	CASTADRANIQYF
TRBJ2-7	.	few	TRBV18	TGTGCCAGCTCACCGGGCCAGACCTACGAGCAGTACTTC	CASSPGQTYEQYF
TRBJ2-5	.	.	TRBV12-3/TRBV12-4	TGTGCCAGCAGTTTATCGGTCGGGACCGTAGAGACCCAGTACTTC	CASSLSVGTVETQYF
TRBJ2-1	TRBD2	.	TRBV9	TGTGCCAGCAGCGACTCTAGCGGACTGAGCTCCTACAATGAGCAGTTCTTC	CASSDSSGLSSYNEQFF
TRBJ2-1	TRBD1	.	TRBV5-1	TGCGCCAGCAGCCGGGGCGACAGGGCCCTAACTTACAATGAGCAGTTCTTC	CASSRGDRALTYNEQFF
TRBJ1-2	.	.	TRBV3-1	TGTGCCAGCAGAGACGGTGGCGGTACCTATGGCTACACCTTC	CASRDGGGTYGYTF
TRBJ1-4	TRBD1	once	TRBV25-1	TGTGCCAGCAGACGACAGGGGGCTGAAAAACTGTTTTTT	CASRRQGAEKLFF
TRBJ1-1	.	.	TRBV5-4	TGTGCCAGCAGCTTGGCAGGGCACACTGAAGCTTTCTTT	CASSLAGHTEAFF
TRBJ1-2	TRBD1	.	TRBV3-1	TGTGCCAGCAGCTCGAGACAGGGAGGCTACACCTTC	CASSSRQGGYTF
TRBJ2-2	.	.	TRBV20-1	TGCAGTGCTAGCCCTATAAGCGGGCAGGGCTTCACCGGGGAGCTGTTTTTT	CSASPISGQGFTGELFF
TRBJ2-5	TRBD2	.	TRBV3-1	TGTGCCAGCAGCCAGGTCCCGGGACTAGCCTCTGAAACCCAGTACTTC	CASSQVPGLASETQYF
TRBJ1-6	.	.	TRBV20-1	TGCAGTGCTAGAGGCCGGGCAGGTCCTTCACCCCTCCACTTT	CSARGRAGPSPLHF
TRBJ2-3	.	.	TRBV29-1	TGCAGCGTTGAAACCAATCCAACAGATACGCAGTATTTT	CSVETNPTDTQYF
TRBJ1-5	.	.	TRBV28	TGTGCCAGCAGTTTCCGAGGGGCCCAGCATTTT	CASSFRGAQHF
TRBJ2-4	.	.	TRBV5-4	TGTGCCAGCGGGGAACTAGCCAAAAACATTCAGTACTTC	CASGELAKNIQYF